This T cell receptor (beta chain) was identified in a study of T cells expressing NK-cell markers. Study background: Most of the eight sequenced donors tested HCMV-seropositive; one tested seronegative.

From germline, CDR1 is SGHDN and CDR2 FVKESK. The CDR3 extends over 15 amino acids. Scientists made TCR beta cDNA using 5'RACE template switching with UMIs. TCRdb reanalyzed the 5' RACE reads, giving one entry per CDR3 protein sequence and no DNA. This table holds roughly 420,000 distinct CDR3 sequences. The sequencing input was blood T cells: a sorted CD56 or NKG2C T cell subset, CD4+ or CD8+ T cells, or bulk PBMC T cells (not recorded which). V and J are TRBV14 and TRBJ2-4; the TCRdb call, TRBD1, lacks DNA for checking. The TCR sequence derives from a woman aged 18 to 75 in good health. The CDR3 reads CASSQPGTVGNIQYF. Based on the CDR3 plus reference TRBV14 and TRBJ2-4, the full variable domain is EAGVTQFPSHSVIEKGQTVTLRCDPISGHDNLYWYRRVMGKEIKFLLHFVKESKQDESGMPNNRFLAERTGGTYSTLKVQPAELEDSGVYFCASSQPGTVGNIQYFGAGTRLSVL.